This TCR beta chain came from a study of OX40 agonist ivuxolimab in advanced cancers. V was trimmed by 5 bases and J by 4 bases, leaving 15 bases between them. The CDR3 is 15 residues long. Germline V lookup: CDR1 MNHEY, CDR2 SVGAGI. Data came from immunoSEQ multiplex PCR; TCRdb stores just in-frame clones and leaves some out. This table holds more than 45,000 clones, around 83% found once. The source was CD4+ or CD8+ T cells sorted from blood, collected in a trial of the OX40 agonist ivuxolimab. The chain joins TRBV6-5 to TRBJ2-1; a possible D gene is TRBD2 (6 bases). The receptor comes from an adult with an advanced solid tumor such as melanoma, head and neck, liver or kidney cancer. The CDR3 is CASSQNSGFYNEQFF. The CDR3 nucleotides read TGTGCCAGCAGTCAGAATAGCGGATTTTACAATGAGCAGTTCTTC.